These 14 T cell receptor beta chains were sequenced from one sample in a study of blood T cells in healthy people across ages. Then a second PCR, running roughly 6 to 12 cycles, was carried out with a sample-barcoded 5' primer and a J-beta primer mix. TCRdb fed the 5' RACE reads into MiXCR, producing one record per CDR3 protein. This table holds over 1,500,000 distinct CDR3 sequences, about 50% found once. The sequencing input was blood. All receptors come from a woman aged 40 to 50 in good health.

The chain employs TRBV6-6 and TRBJ2-1; D could derive from TRBD1 or TRBD2 (7 bases each). The CDR3 runs to 16 residues. The V end was cut by 2 bases, the J end by 4 bases, with 15 bases between. Germline loops: CDR1 MNHNY, CDR2 SVGAGI (reference sequence). CDR3 sequence reads: CASSYTQGGYYNEQFF. In DNA form, the CDR3 reads TGTGCCAGCAGTTACACCCAGGGGGGGTATTACAATGAGCAGTTCTTC.

This clonotype was observed a few times. The chain is built from TRBV4-3 and TRBJ1-2; possible D gene TRBD1, 6 bases. The CDR3 extends over 14 amino acids. Trimming stripped 3 bases from V and 4 bases from J, with 12 bases between. CDR1 is LGHNA and CDR2 is YSLEER in the germline V gene. CDR3 sequence: CASSQGAPGYGYTF. The CDR3 bases are TGCGCCAGCAGCCAGGGGGCGCCGGGCTATGGCTACACCTTC.

This clonotype was seen more than once but under ten times. The J gene is TRBJ2-5, the V gene TRBV4-1, with D maybe TRBD1 (6 bases). The V gene's germline CDR1 is MGHRA and CDR2 YSYEKL. Trimming took off 1 base at V and 11 bases at J, with 14 bases between the two ends. The CDR3 is made up of 13 amino acids. The CDR3, as DNA: TGCGCCAGCAGCCAAGTAGGGGGTTTTGAGCAGTACTTC. Translating gives CASSQVGGFEQYF.

This chain joins TRBV6-2 or TRBV6-3 and TRBJ2-5, with 8 bases aligning to TRBD2. Germline V gene lookup returns CDR1 MNHEY and CDR2 SVGEGT. With V trimmed by 6 bases and J by 3 bases, 6 bases remained unmatched. The CDR3 has 14 residues. CDR3 nucleotides: TGTGCCAGCAGGCATACTAGCGGCAAAGAGACCCAGTACTTC. Its translation is CASRHTSGKETQYF.

The V gene is TRBV29-1, the J gene TRBJ1-2; D might be TRBD1 (5 bases). Germline V lookup: CDR1 SQVTM, CDR2 ANQGSEA. Trimming took off 8 bases at V and 4 bases at J, with 14 bases between the two ends. This CDR3 is 12 amino acids long. CDR3 sequence (DNA): TGCAGCTCCGGGTCGGGGGTCTATGGCTACACCTTC. Its protein product is CSSGSGVYGYTF.

This clonotype was counted only a few times. The rearrangement links TRBV9 to TRBJ2-4; 7 positions agree with TRBD1. This CDR3 is built from 15 residues. Trimming removed 0 bases from V and 5 bases from J; junction bases left unmatched: 5. Germline V CDR1 and CDR2: SGDLS, YYNGEE. The CDR3, as DNA: TGTGCCAGCAGCGTAGGCCGAGGGGGCCAAAACATTCAGTACTTC. It yields the protein CASSVGRGGQNIQYF.

In nucleotides, the CDR3 is TGCGCCAGCAGTGAGACCCCCCAGGGCTACGAGCAGTACTTC. This encodes CASSETPQGYEQYF. The rearrangement joins TRBV10-2 to TRBJ2-7, with a weak D call TRBD1 (5 bases). The CDR3 loop spans 14 amino acids. CDR1 and CDR2 from the germline V gene are WSHSY and SAAADI. Between the trimmed V and J ends, which lost 2 bases and 3 bases, there was a span of 11 bases.

This chain joins TRBV12-3 or TRBV12-4 and TRBJ2-4; no clear D. Trimming stripped 7 bases from V and 0 bases from J, with 13 bases between. The CDR3 runs to 15 residues. CDR3 nucleotides: TGTGCCAGCACCCCGACTGGGCTAGCCAAAAACATTCAGTACTTC. It yields the protein CASTPTGLAKNIQYF.

The chain employs TRBV28 and TRBJ2-4, with TRBD1 identical over 7 bases. V lost 7 bases and J lost 13; bases outside the gene matches: 16. Germline loops: CDR1 MDHEN, CDR2 SYDVKM. The CDR3 spans 14 residues. CDR3 coding DNA: TGTGCCAGCATCCTAGGGGACAGAGCTGGGGAGCAGTACTTC. This gives the protein CASILGDRAGEQYF.

This rearrangement joins TRBV5-1 to TRBJ2-3, with TRBD2 matching 8 bases. The CDR3 sequence is 18 residues long. V gave up 2 bases and J gave up 0 bases; unmatched junction bases: 11. Germline-derived CDR1 and CDR2 are SGHRS and YFSETQ. CDR3 sequence reads: CASSLRTGGPTSTDTQYF. As DNA, the CDR3 is TGCGCCAGCAGCTTAAGGACGGGGGGGCCAACTAGCACAGATACGCAGTATTTT. Together with reference TRBV5-1 and TRBJ2-3, the CDR3 gives the full variable domain: KAGVTQTPRYLIKTRGQQVTLSCSPISGHRSVSWYQQTPGQGLQFLFEYFSETQRNKGNFPGRFSGRQFSNSRSEMNVSTLELGDSALYLCASSLRTGGPTSTDTQYFGPGTRLTVL.

This chain uses TRBV7-2 with TRBJ1-2; TRBD1 agrees at 9 bases. After removal of 6 bases from V and 8 bases from J, the junction contained 13 bases not matched to a gene. CDR3 length: 15 amino acids. Germline V gives CDR1 SGHTA, CDR2 FQGNSA. CDR3 region: CASRDPGTGRGGYTF. For the CDR3, the DNA is TGTGCCAGCAGGGATCCAGGGACAGGGCGGGGGGGCTACACCTTC.

The J gene is TRBJ2-1, the V gene TRBV10-1; a weak D match, TRBD2 (5 bases). Germline-derived CDR1 and CDR2 are WNHNN and SYGVQD (reference sequence). The CDR3 consists of 16 residues. V was trimmed by 4 bases and J by 6 bases, leaving 19 bases between them. The CDR3 DNA reads TGCGCCAGCAGTGCCCGGGGTTTAGGGCGGTTCAATGAGCAGTTCTTC. As protein: CASSARGLGRFNEQFF.

The chain is built from TRBV6-2 or TRBV6-3 and TRBJ2-4, with 8 bases matching TRBD1. The end of the DNA fits TRBJ2-7 better, so the J call may be wrong. From germline, CDR1 is MNHEY and CDR2 SVGEGT. CDR3 length equals 15 residues. The CDR3 bases are TGTGCCAGCAGTTACTCCCAGGGGGCGCATAGCGAGCAGTACTTC. Its protein product is CASSYSQGAHSEQYF.

The chain links TRBV5-6 to TRBJ1-1; unclear D gene. CDR3 length equals 15 residues. Germline CDR1 is SGHDT and CDR2 is YYEEEE. The V gene lost 4 bases and the J gene lost 2 bases, with 15 bases spanning the gap. This CDR3 is CASSRLKGTNTEAFF. The CDR3 coding sequence is TGTGCCAGCAGCCGACTCAAGGGAACAAACACTGAAGCTTTCTTT.